This TCR beta chain stems from a study of blood T cell repertoires in COVID-19 (dated by TCRdb to 2018 to 2020). The study in broad terms: Collaborator samples came from the United States, Italy and Spain and covered acute and convalescent phases of COVID-19. The dataset comprised deeply sampled blood TCRbeta repertoires from subjects exposed to, actively infected with, or recovered from COVID-19. The repertoires were released in a freely available public database intended as a resource for research on the immune response to SARS-CoV-2. Where available, HLA class I and class II types were obtained from metadata supplied by the sample provider rather than from assay-based typing. The material from the prospective study consisted of cDNA or gDNA derived from T cells, B-cell-depleted T cells, or PBMCs. The sample metadata nearly always contained a de-identified subject ID, COVID-19 status, age in years and sex. Samples came from the ongoing ImmuneRACE study (first 160 participants) plus 1,254 subjects from 6 global collaborators.

Concerning this clone: No cognate antigen has been identified for it. Base-call qualities are not available, and no considerably larger clone is one nucleotide away.

General study outcomes and caveats: The amount of clinical and demographic metadata varied by source and participant and was provided uncurated.

TCRbeta CDR3 regions were amplified from genomic DNA by means of the immunoSEQ Assay, a bias-controlled multiplex PCR. As for the original processing: The number of nucleated cells in each sample was estimated by amplification of reference gene primers within the assay. To quantify the absolute abundance of each unique TCRbeta CDR3 rearrangement, sequence reads were collapsed and filtered. For each sample, productive Simpson clonality was calculated as the square root of Simpson's diversity index across productive rearrangements. TCRdb mirrors the immuneACCESS table, restricted to in-frame sequences. Some clones are absent from its copies; in checked studies, under half trace to an unresolved V gene, and the reason for the others is unknown. The V and J calls and clone size are taken from that table; D and trimming were inferred from the DNA. Within this sample are 35,000 to 50,000 clones, with around 90% of them counted one time only. The ten largest clones take up 2.5% to 3% of the sample.

Trimming at the junction amounts to 0 bases on V and 5 bases on J, and the germline ends lie 19 bases apart. From its cysteine to its phenylalanine, the CDR3 spans 18 amino acids. This entry keeps only the CDR3 DNA: 54 bases, framed from base 1. The germline V gene yields SGHAT for CDR1 and FQNNGV for CDR2. Each collaborating institution followed its own protocols to collect whole blood in K2EDTA tubes. For TCRbeta analysis, collaborators shipped samples in one of three forms: frozen whole blood, isolated PBMCs, or DNA extracted from either of those sample types. The chain employs TRBV11-2 and TRBJ2-2; TRBD2 might be the D gene, on 6 matching bases. The receptor comes from a man between 50 and 59 years old with active COVID-19. Material for sequencing was peripheral blood. The DNA sequence is as follows: TGTGCCAGCAGCTTAGAATCTTTTGGGGGACTCCGGACCGGGGAGCTGTTTTTT. It translates to CASSLESFGGLRTGELFF.